This T cell receptor (beta chain) was sequenced for a study of blood T cell repertoires in COVID-19 (TCRdb year 2020). Background on the whole study: Samples covering the acute and convalescent phases of COVID-19 were provided by collaborators in the United States, Italy and Spain. The prospective study material was composed of cDNA or gDNA derived from T cells, B-cell-depleted T cells, or PBMCs. The dataset comprised deeply sampled blood TCRbeta repertoires from subjects exposed to, actively infected with, or recovered from COVID-19. The repertoires were released in a freely available public database intended as a resource for research on the immune response to SARS-CoV-2. The samples were drawn from the first 160 participants of the ongoing ImmuneRACE study and from more than 1,000 subjects provided by 6 global collaborators. The sample metadata nearly always contained a de-identified subject ID, COVID-19 status, age in years and sex. HLA class I and class II types, where available, came from metadata supplied by the sample provider rather than from assay-based typing.

What the study reported, not specific to this receptor: The amount of clinical and demographic metadata varied by source and participant and was provided uncurated.

In regard to this clone: The specificity of this receptor is unknown. Base qualities were left out, and no much larger clone turns up one base away.

Per the germline V gene (reference sequence), LNHDA is the CDR1 and SQIVND is the CDR2. Trimming takes 5 bases off V and 5 bases off J; junction bases not matched to a gene: 10. Counted from cysteine to phenylalanine, this CDR3 has 16 amino acids. Only CDR3 DNA remains: 48 bases, in frame from the first base. Each collaborating institution followed its own protocols to collect whole blood in K2EDTA tubes. For TCRbeta analysis, collaborator samples were shipped as frozen whole blood, as isolated PBMCs, or as DNA extracted from either sample type. TCRbeta CDR3 regions were amplified from genomic DNA using the immunoSEQ Assay, a bias-controlled multiplex PCR. Regarding the original processing steps: Nucleated cell counts per sample were estimated from amplification of reference gene primers within the assay. To quantify the absolute abundance of each unique TCRbeta CDR3 rearrangement, sequence reads were collapsed and filtered. For each sample, productive Simpson clonality was calculated as the square root of Simpson's diversity index over productive rearrangements. TCRdb obtained this table from immuneACCESS and retained in-frame rearrangements with V and J assigned. These tables miss some clones; where compared with another copy, unresolved V genes account for less than half of the shortfall, and the remainder is unexplained. V and J calls plus clone size are reproduced from that table; the DNA served to infer D and trimming. This sample lists 90,000 or so clones; 80% to 90% were detected once. Clones ranked in the top ten supply 1.2% of the sample.

The rearranged chain carries TRBV19 and TRBJ2-1; 9 bases in the junction line up with TRBD2. The source material was peripheral blood. The receptor was derived from a man older than 75 with active or convalescent COVID-19. The DNA sequence is given as TGTGCCAGTAGTCGGGGCGGGAGGGCCCCAAACAATGAGCAGTTCTTC. Its protein product is CASSRGGRAPNNEQFF.